A selection of T cell receptor beta chains follows, all from one sample in a study of identifying expanded T cells in peripheral blood. TCRdb's copy holds only in-frame clones and misses some; the assay was immunoSEQ multiplex PCR. Of fewer than 65,000 clones in the sample, approximately 87% were seen once. The sample comprised blood. The source is a person between 18 and 75 years old in good health. The CDR3 runs from the conserved cysteine through the conserved F or W. A D gene is named only where the DNA matches it firmly. Clone size, where shown, is once, few, many, or a class for clones that have expanded.

TRBJ1-2 | 12 | - | TRBV7-9 | - | CASSFNREGYTF | TGTGCCAGCAGCTTTAACAGGGAGGGCTACACCTTC
TRBJ2-7 | 16 | - | TRBV4-1 | TRBD2 | CASSQPRLAGIYEQYF | TGCGCCAGCAGCCAACCAAGACTAGCGGGGATCTACGAGCAGTACTTC
TRBJ1-4 | 17 | - | TRBV9 | - | CASSVDGVEATNEKLFF | TGTGCCAGCAGCGTGGACGGGGTGGAGGCAACTAATGAAAAACTGTTTTTT
TRBJ2-7 | 14 | - | TRBV7-9 | - | CASSSAGQPNEQYF | TGTGCCAGCAGCTCTGCGGGACAGCCTAACGAGCAGTACTTC
TRBJ2-3 | 13 | - | TRBV7-6 | - | CASSLAGIDTQYF | TGTGCCAGCAGCTTAGCGGGTATAGATACGCAGTATTTT
TRBJ2-4 | 16 | - | TRBV28 | TRBD1 | CASSLPGQVAKNIQYF | TGTGCCAGCAGTTTACCCGGACAGGTAGCCAAAAACATTCAGTACTTC
TRBJ2-5 | 13 | - | TRBV2 | - | CASSPEGGETQYF | TGTGCCAGCAGCCCTGAGGGGGGGGAGACCCAGTACTTC
TRBJ1-2 | 14 | - | TRBV18 | - | CASSPPSRFGGYTF | TGTGCCAGCTCACCACCGAGCCGGTTCGGCGGCTACACCTTC
TRBJ2-1 | 15 | - | TRBV6-5 | TRBD2 | CASSYLTSGNNEQFF | TGTGCCAGCAGTTACTTGACTAGCGGGAACAATGAGCAGTTCTTC
TRBJ1-1 | 14 | - | TRBV5-6 | - | CASSLDMENTEAFF | TGTGCCAGCAGCTTGGACATGGAGAACACTGAAGCTTTCTTT
TRBJ2-7 | 13 | - | TRBV19 | - | CASYGPQSDEQYF | TGTGCCAGCTACGGACCACAATCCGACGAGCAGTACTTC
TRBJ2-1 | 14 | - | TRBV6-4 | - | CASSDIGGNHEQFF | TGTGCCAGCAGTGACATTGGGGGTAACCATGAGCAGTTCTTC
TRBJ2-7 | 14 | - | TRBV19 | TRBD2 | CASSISSGSHEQYF | TGTGCCAGTAGTATAAGCAGCGGGAGTCACGAGCAGTACTTC
TRBJ1-6 | 16 | - | TRBV6-4 | TRBD1 | CASSDSQGPFNSPLHF | TGTGCCAGCAGTGACTCACAGGGGCCTTTTAATTCACCCCTCCACTTT
TRBJ2-7 | 14 | - | TRBV9 | TRBD1 | CASSVADRGYEQYF | TGTGCCAGCAGCGTAGCGGACAGGGGCTACGAGCAGTACTTC
TRBJ2-7 | 13 | - | TRBV7-9 | TRBD1 | CASSYQHRGEQYF | TGTGCCAGCAGCTATCAACACAGGGGCGAGCAGTACTTC
TRBJ1-2 | 13 | - | TRBV28 | - | CASSLRQTYGYTF | TGTGCCAGCAGTTTAAGACAGACCTATGGCTACACCTTC
TRBJ1-1 | 18 | - | TRBV5-1 | - | CASSLDFNRASSNTEAFF | TGCGCCAGCAGCTTGGATTTTAACAGGGCGAGTTCGAACACTGAAGCTTTCTTT
TRBJ2-2 | 13 | - | TRBV7-7 | - | CASSLSTTGELFF | TGTGCCAGCAGCTTGAGCACCACCGGGGAGCTGTTTTTT
TRBJ2-5 | 15 | - | TRBV19 | - | CATTRRGGYQETQYF | TGTGCCACCACACGACGAGGGGGATACCAAGAGACCCAGTACTTC
TRBJ1-1 | 13 | - | TRBV28 | - | CASIEGVRTEAFF | TGTGCCAGCATCGAGGGCGTGAGGACTGAAGCTTTCTTT
TRBJ2-2 | 14 | - | TRBV27 | - | CASSFRGNTGELFF | TGTGCCAGCAGTTTCCGCGGGAACACCGGGGAGCTGTTTTTT
TRBJ1-5 | 15 | few | TRBV4-1 | - | CASSRERQANQPQHF | TGCGCCAGCAGCCGGGAACGACAGGCGAATCAGCCCCAGCATTTT
TRBJ2-7 | 16 | - | TRBV11-1 | - | CASSLFGEASVYEQYF | TGTGCCAGCAGCTTATTTGGGGAAGCGAGTGTCTACGAGCAGTACTTC
TRBJ2-7 | 16 | - | TRBV10-3 | - | CAISDLGLGVSYEQYF | TGTGCCATCAGTGATTTAGGGCTGGGGGTCTCCTACGAGCAGTACTTC
TRBJ1-1 | 13 | - | TRBV7-6 | - | CASSRDGNTEAFF | TGTGCCAGCAGCCGGGACGGTAATACTGAAGCTTTCTTT
TRBJ1-1 | 13 | - | TRBV6-4 | - | CASSEGPSFEAFF | TGTGCCAGCAGTGAAGGGCCCTCCTTTGAAGCTTTCTTT
TRBJ2-1 | 14 | - | TRBV27 | - | CASSFPGSYNEQFF | TGTGCCAGCAGTTTCCCCGGCTCCTACAATGAGCAGTTCTTC
TRBJ2-4 | 17 | - | TRBV5-1 | TRBD2 | CASSSASGRLAKNIQYF | TGCGCCAGCAGCTCCGCTAGCGGGAGATTAGCCAAAAACATTCAGTACTTC
TRBJ2-3 | 13 | - | TRBV9 | - | CASSSTTRDTQYF | TGTGCCAGCAGCTCCACGACGCGGGATACGCAGTATTTT
TRBJ2-3 | 20 | - | TRBV27 | TRBD2 | CASSFKGLAGEGSSTDTQYF | TGTGCCAGCAGTTTCAAGGGACTAGCGGGAGAAGGGTCTAGCACAGATACGCAGTATTTT
TRBJ1-4 | 15 | once | TRBV6-5 | - | CASSYSNPTNEKLFF | TGTGCCAGCAGTTACAGCAACCCAACTAATGAAAAACTGTTTTTT
TRBJ2-3 | 11 | - | TRBV20-1 | - | CSATSTDTQYF | TGCAGTGCTACTAGCACAGATACGCAGTATTTT
TRBJ2-5 | 13 | - | TRBV7-2 | - | CASSFTREETQYF | TGTGCCAGCAGCTTCACCAGGGAAGAGACCCAGTACTTC
TRBJ2-3 | 15 | - | TRBV7-9 | - | CASSSGGRGPDTQYF | TGTGCCAGCAGCTCCGGGGGGCGGGGTCCGGATACGCAGTATTTT
TRBJ2-2 | 17 | once | TRBV5-1 | - | CASSLAPSAAHTGELFF | TGCGCCAGCAGCTTGGCCCCCTCAGCGGCCCACACCGGGGAGCTGTTTTTT
TRBJ2-3 | 16 | - | TRBV7-2 | - | CASSLVGGPSPDTQYF | TGTGCCAGCAGCTTAGTTGGCGGGCCCTCTCCAGATACGCAGTATTTT
TRBJ1-5 | 14 | - | TRBV5-6 | - | CASSLEGLGTPQHF | TGTGCCAGCAGCTTGGAAGGACTTGGTACGCCCCAGCATTTT
TRBJ1-6 | 13 | - | TRBV6-1 | - | CASSEDPHSPLHF | TGTGCCAGCAGTGAAGACCCTCATTCACCCCTCCACTTT
TRBJ1-1 | 14 | - | TRBV30 | - | CAWSLGGYEAEAFF | TGTGCCTGGAGCCTAGGGGGGTATGAGGCTGAAGCTTTCTTT
TRBJ1-6 | 12 | - | TRBV9 | - | CASSSRYSPLHF | TGTGCCAGCAGCTCTCGGTATTCACCCCTCCACTTT
TRBJ1-6 | 14 | once | TRBV5-4 | - | CASSFLAGNSPLHF | TGTGCCAGCAGCTTTTTAGCAGGGAATTCACCCCTCCACTTT
TRBJ2-2 | 16 | - | TRBV14 | TRBD1 | CASSHRTGERVGELFF | TGTGCCAGCAGCCACCGGACAGGGGAGCGGGTCGGGGAGCTGTTTTTT
TRBJ1-4 | 15 | - | TRBV2 | - | CASSEGVFTNEKLFF | TGTGCCAGCAGTGAAGGAGTATTTACTAATGAAAAACTGTTTTTT
TRBJ2-7 | 15 | - | TRBV6-4 | - | CASSHPIGATYEQYF | TGTGCCAGCAGCCACCCCATCGGGGCTACCTACGAGCAGTACTTC
TRBJ1-5 | 15 | - | TRBV5-8 | - | CASSLGGARNQPQHF | TGTGCCAGCAGCTTGGGAGGGGCGCGCAATCAGCCCCAGCATTTT
TRBJ2-1 | 10 | once | TRBV20-1 | - | CSARLYEQFF | TGCAGTGCTAGATTATATGAGCAGTTCTTC
TRBJ2-5 | 14 | - | TRBV9 | - | CASSPWTTQETQYF | TGTGCCAGCAGCCCCTGGACAACCCAAGAGACCCAGTACTTC
TRBJ1-1 | 11 | - | TRBV29-1 | - | CSVRGGGPAFF | TGCAGCGTTCGAGGGGGGGGTCCTGCTTTCTTT
TRBJ1-4 | 13 | once | TRBV27 | - | CASSSRAQEKLFF | TGTGCCAGCAGTTCCAGGGCACAGGAAAAACTGTTTTTT
TRBJ2-7 | 10 | - | TRBV6-1 | - | CASRDIFRYF | TGTGCCAGCCGGGACATTTTTCGTTACTTC
TRBJ1-6 | 13 | - | TRBV28 | TRBD1 | CASSRDRVSPLHF | TGTGCCAGCAGCCGTGACAGGGTTTCACCCCTCCACTTT
TRBJ2-7 | 14 | once | TRBV7-6 | TRBD1 | CASSYGQETYEQYF | TGTGCCAGCAGCTACGGACAGGAAACCTACGAGCAGTACTTC